The next 19 T cell receptor beta chains were all read from a single sample in a study of human T cells and chemical hapten exposure. TCRdb called the RACE reads again in MiXCR, with one record for every CDR3 protein. The table has a few hundred thousand distinct CDR3 sequences, around 6% seen once. The time point is: patch test 2, 6 weeks after DPC sensitization. Noted treatment: therapeutic diphenylcyclopropenone sensitization with weekly scalp DPC. Specimen: whole blood, collected in connection with sensitization to the hapten diphenylcyclopropenone (DPC). The origin of the receptors is a woman aged 18 to 35 with alopecia areata. Some clones in this sample may be carry-over from other donors' samples.

V gene TRBV7-9 combines with J gene TRBJ1-2; no clear D gene. CDR1 and CDR2 (germline): SEHNR, FQNEAQ (reference sequence). CDR3 length: 14 residues. V was trimmed by 5 bases and J by 4 bases, leaving 14 bases between them. The CDR3 bases are TGTGCCAGCAGCCCGTGGGCGACGATCTATGGCTACACCTTC. It is translated as CASSPWATIYGYTF.

The chain couples TRBV5-1 to TRBJ2-7, with 8 bases matching TRBD1. CDR1 and CDR2 from the germline V gene are SGHRS and YFSETQ. With V trimmed by 0 bases and J by 2 bases, 7 bases remained unmatched. The CDR3 runs 16 residues. CDR3 sequence: CASSLAAGTGTYEQYF. CDR3 bases: TGCGCCAGCAGCTTGGCCGCCGGGACAGGTACCTACGAGCAGTACTTC.

This clonotype was counted between two and nine times. The V call is TRBV7-9, the J call TRBJ2-2, with D possibly matching TRBD2 (6 bases). Looked up from germline, CDR1 is SEHNR and CDR2 is FQNEAQ (reference sequence). The CDR3 spans 16 residues. Trimming removed 1 base at V and 4 bases at J, with 13 bases between. This chain's CDR3 is CASSLGRGIGTGELFF. The CDR3 coding sequence is TGTGCCAGCAGCTTAGGGCGGGGAATCGGCACCGGGGAGCTGTTTTTT.

This chain uses TRBV2 with TRBJ1-5; D perhaps matches TRBD1 (5 bases). From germline, CDR1 is SNHLY and CDR2 FYNNEI. V shed 2 bases and J shed 9 bases, with 11 bases lying between them. This CDR3 comprises 13 residues. The CDR3 DNA follows: TGTGCCAGCAGTGAACAAGGGGCCAGGCCCCAGCATTTT. Protein sequence: CASSEQGARPQHF.

A few counts support this clonotype. The chain has TRBV11-2 and TRBJ1-3; D unclear. The CDR3 runs to 17 residues. V was shortened by 0 bases and J by 0 bases, with 12 bases between the two germline ends. The V gene's germline CDR1 is SGHAT and CDR2 FQNNGV. The CDR3 region is CASSLEITFNSGNTIYF. As DNA, the CDR3 is TGTGCCAGCAGCTTAGAAATTACTTTTAACTCTGGAAACACCATATATTTT.

CDR3 region: CASSLGRTYNEQFF. CDR3 sequence (DNA): TGTGCCAGCAGTCTGGGGAGGACCTACAATGAGCAGTTCTTC. The rearrangement joins TRBV6-2 or TRBV6-3 to TRBJ2-1, with D perhaps matching TRBD2 (6 bases). CDR3 length equals 14 residues. The germline V gene has CDR1 MNHEY and CDR2 SVGEGT. Trimming took 5 bases from V and 2 from J, leaving 10 bases between them.

This clonotype was counted at least ten times. The chain joins TRBV6-5 to TRBJ1-2, with D unresolved. V lost 2 bases, J lost 3 bases, and 7 bases lay in between. The germline V gene has CDR1 MNHEY and CDR2 SVGAGI. The CDR3 is made up of 13 amino acids. The CDR3 coding sequence is TGTGCCAGCAGTTACAGGGTCGACTATGGCTACACCTTC. This gives the protein CASSYRVDYGYTF.

This clonotype was observed a handful of times. V gene TRBV27 combines with J gene TRBJ2-7, with no clear D. The V end lost 5 bases, the J end lost 6 bases, and 20 bases lay between the germline ends. This CDR3 has 15 amino acids. CDR1 and CDR2 (germline): MNHEY, SMNVEV (reference sequence). The CDR3 region is CASSLEFLPPSEQYF. CDR3 DNA: TGTGCCAGCAGTCTGGAGTTCCTACCCCCCTCCGAGCAGTACTTC.

The chain couples TRBV5-6 to TRBJ1-3, with D maybe TRBD1 (5 bases). Trimming cost V 4 bases and J 2 bases, with 13 bases left between them. Germline lookup yields CDR1 SGHDT and CDR2 YYEEEE. The CDR3 is 15 residues long. CDR3 DNA sequence: TGTGCCAGCAGCATCAAGGCGGGGCCTGGAAACACCATATATTTT. It is translated as CASSIKAGPGNTIYF.

Only a few counts were recorded for this clonotype. The chain is built from TRBV15 and TRBJ2-2; TRBD1 agrees at 8 bases. CDR3 size: 15 residues. Trimming removed 5 bases from V and 6 bases from J; junction bases left unmatched: 8. Germline values: CDR1 LNHNV, CDR2 YYDKDF (reference sequence). CDR3: CATSLRQGIAGELFF. The CDR3 nucleotides read TGTGCCACCAGCCTGCGACAGGGGATCGCCGGGGAGCTGTTTTTT.

This clonotype came up many times. The V gene is TRBV5-1, the J gene TRBJ2-3; the match to TRBD2 covers 12 bases. The CDR3 covers 15 residues. Germline V gene data show CDR1 as SGHRS and CDR2 as YFSETQ. Trimming removed 5 bases from V and 3 bases from J; junction bases left unmatched: 4. CDR3 sequence: CASRRTSGATDTQYF. The CDR3 coding sequence is TGCGCCAGCAGACGGACTAGCGGGGCTACAGATACGCAGTATTTT.

The chain carries TRBV5-6 and TRBJ2-7, with TRBD2 matching over 13 bases. This CDR3 comprises 16 residues. V dropped 3 bases and J dropped 4; count of bases not matched to a gene: 7. Germline loops: CDR1 SGHDT, CDR2 YYEEEE. In DNA form, the CDR3 reads TGTGCCAGCAGCTCAGGACTAGCGGGGGCCCTTTACGAGCAGTACTTC. Its protein is CASSSGLAGALYEQYF. Drawing the rest from reference TRBV5-6 and TRBJ2-7, the complete variable domain is DAGVTQSPTHLIKTRGQQVTLRCSPKSGHDTVSWYQQALGQGPQFIFQYYEEEERQRGNFPDRFSGHQFPNYSSELNVNALLLGDSALYLCASSSGLAGALYEQYFGPGTRLTVT.

The chain joins TRBV11-2 to TRBJ2-7; D not resolved. Germline CDR1 SGHAT, CDR2 FQNNGV. The V gene lost 5 bases and the J gene lost 6 bases, with 17 bases spanning the gap. The CDR3 extends over 14 amino acids. This CDR3 is CASSPVPGPGEQYF. Written as DNA, the CDR3 is TGTGCCAGCAGCCCCGTTCCCGGCCCCGGCGAGCAGTACTTC.

This clonotype was observed many times. This chain joins TRBV20-1 and TRBJ2-3, with 8 bases lining up with TRBD1. This CDR3 has 13 amino acids. V lost 6 bases to trimming and J lost 2 bases; unmatched junction nucleotides: 4. Germline V gives CDR1 DFQATT, CDR2 SNEGSKA (reference sequence). CDR3 nucleotides: TGCAGTGCCCCGACAGGGGTCACAGATACGCAGTATTTT. The encoded protein is CSAPTGVTDTQYF.

At least ten counts were recorded for this clonotype. V and J are TRBV19 and TRBJ2-1; no firm D call. Germline lookup yields CDR1 LNHDA and CDR2 SQIVND (reference sequence). Between the trimmed V and J ends, which lost 0 bases and 4 bases, there was a span of 10 bases. The CDR3 contains 15 residues. The CDR3 coding sequence is TGTGCCAGTAGTATAGATCCAGACATGTACAATGAGCAGTTCTTC. This translates into CASSIDPDMYNEQFF.

This clonotype was observed many times. The chain recombines TRBV7-9 with TRBJ1-5, with D unresolved. This CDR3 spans 14 amino acids. Germline CDR1 is SEHNR and CDR2 is FQNEAQ (reference sequence). Trimming pared 5 bases from V and 3 bases from J, leaving 11 bases between. The CDR3 region has the DNA TGTGCCAGCAGCCCGGACGGATTCAATCAGCCCCAGCATTTT. This sequence encodes CASSPDGFNQPQHF.

The genes are TRBV15 and TRBJ1-3, with D unresolved. Deletions cut 1 base from V and 0 bases from J, with 7 bases between. From germline, CDR1 is LNHNV and CDR2 YYDKDF (reference sequence). This CDR3 spans 15 amino acids. CDR3 protein: CATSRGLSSGNTIYF. The CDR3 nucleotides are TGTGCCACCAGCAGAGGACTAAGCTCTGGAAACACCATATATTTT.

The chain carries TRBV4-1 and TRBJ2-3, with D unresolved. The CDR3 runs to 14 residues. V shed 1 base and J shed 10 bases, with 15 bases lying between them. Germline V gives CDR1 MGHRA, CDR2 YSYEKL. The CDR3 loop reads CASSQVLATGSQYF. For the CDR3, the DNA is TGCGCCAGCAGCCAAGTATTGGCAACTGGCTCGCAGTATTTT.

This clonotype was counted many times. The chain combines TRBV4-3 with TRBJ2-1; 11 bases agree with TRBD1. The germline CDR1 and CDR2 sequences are LGHNA and YSLEER. Germline trimming cut 0 bases from V and 8 bases from J; bases unmatched to any gene: 3. The CDR3 consists of 15 residues. The CDR3 here is CASSQEGQGGDEQFF. As DNA, the CDR3 is TGCGCCAGCAGCCAAGAGGGACAGGGGGGGGATGAGCAGTTCTTC.